The 18 T cell receptor beta chains presented below share a single source sample, sequenced in a study of blood T cell repertoires in COVID-19. TCRdb's table, derived via immunoSEQ multiplex PCR, lists solely in-frame clones and lacks some. This sample yields 210,000 or so clones, of which under 90% are seen a single time; about 4.5% belongs to the top ten. The sample taken for sequencing was peripheral blood. All receptors come from a man aged 50 to 60 with acute or convalescent COVID-19.

The chain carries TRBV7-9 and TRBJ2-7, with TRBD1 identical over 10 bases. V trimming: 5 bases; J trimming: 6 bases; junction bases outside the gene matches: 10. This CDR3 region has 15 residues. Germline-derived CDR1 and CDR2 are SEHNR and FQNEAQ (reference sequence). The CDR3 loop reads CASSTRTGGNGEQYF. CDR3 nucleotides: TGTGCCAGCAGCACCCGGACAGGGGGAAATGGCGAGCAGTACTTC.

The chain recombines TRBV6-2 or TRBV6-3 with TRBJ1-6, with TRBD1 matching over 9 bases. Germline CDR1 reads MNHEY; CDR2 reads SVGEGT. The V and J ends lost 5 bases and 7 bases, in that order; junction bases with no gene match: 3. This CDR3 contains 14 residues. CDR3 nucleotides: TGTGCCAGCAGTCGGACAGGGGAAAATTCACCCCTCCACTTT. Translation: CASSRTGENSPLHF.

V gene TRBV9 combines with J gene TRBJ1-6; the D is unclear. Trimming shortened V by 4 bases and J by 6 bases, and 11 bases separated the two germline ends. The V gene's germline CDR1 is SGDLS and CDR2 YYNGEE. This CDR3 has 14 residues. This chain's CDR3 is CASSLNSGNSPLHF. The CDR3 DNA is TGTGCCAGCAGCCTAAACAGTGGTAATTCACCCCTCCACTTT.

The chain employs TRBV5-1 and TRBJ1-1; TRBD1 is a possible D gene (6 bases). Germline CDR1 and CDR2: SGHRS and YFSETQ. With 3 bases removed from V and 4 bases from J, the gap between germline ends came to 13 bases. CDR3 length equals 14 residues. CDR3 sequence (DNA): TGCGCCAGCAGCTGGACCACAGGGAGCACTGAAGCTTTCTTT. Translated: CASSWTTGSTEAFF.

The V call is TRBV6-5, the J call TRBJ2-3; 10 nucleotides line up with TRBD2. This CDR3 contains 15 residues. Germline values: CDR1 MNHEY, CDR2 SVGAGI. Trimming removed 8 bases from V and 9 bases from J; junction bases left unmatched: 14. The CDR3: CASHLSSGGAITQYF. CDR3 in DNA: TGTGCCAGCCACCTTTCTAGCGGGGGTGCAATCACGCAGTATTTT.

Note on this clone: The same CDR3 can be traced to other DNA sequences in this sample. The J gene is TRBJ1-5, the V gene TRBV6-5; D unresolved. Between the trimmed V and J ends, which lost 5 bases and 0 bases, there was a span of 5 bases. The CDR3 contains 13 residues. Germline V CDR1 and CDR2: MNHEY, SVGAGI. In nucleotides, the CDR3 is TGTGCCAGCAGTCGAGATAGCAATCAGCCCCAGCATTTT. Its protein product is CASSRDSNQPQHF.

V is TRBV7-9 and J is TRBJ1-3, with D tentatively TRBD1 (6 bases). This CDR3 is built from 13 residues. Between the trimmed V and J ends, which lost 8 bases and 0 bases, there was a span of 8 bases. The germline V gene encodes CDR1 SEHNR and CDR2 FQNEAQ (reference sequence). Here the CDR3 reads CASGQFSGNTIYF. The CDR3, as DNA: TGTGCCAGCGGACAGTTCTCTGGAAACACCATATATTTT.

This sequence joins TRBV2 and TRBJ1-6; 8 positions agree with TRBD1. The CDR3 totals 14 residues. Germline CDR1 and CDR2: SNHLY and FYNNEI. With V trimmed by 8 bases and J by 10 bases, 10 bases remained unmatched. The CDR3 bases are TGTGCCAGCGGAGGACAGGGTTTAATCTCACCCCTCCACTTT. It encodes CASGGQGLISPLHF.

The CDR3 DNA sequence: TGTGCCAGCAGCCCCCCGGCCTACGAGCAGTACTTC. This encodes CASSPPAYEQYF. The J gene is TRBJ2-7, the V gene TRBV28; D unclear. Germline CDR1 is MDHEN and CDR2 is SYDVKM. The CDR3 is 12 amino acids. V was shortened by 6 bases and J by 2 bases, with 8 bases between the two germline ends.

The rearrangement links TRBV28 to TRBJ2-7; TRBD2 agrees at 8 bases. Germline V lookup: CDR1 MDHEN, CDR2 SYDVKM. This CDR3 region has 15 residues. After removal of 11 bases from V and 2 bases from J, the junction contained 14 bases not matched to a gene. CDR3 sequence reads: CALSPGGGLTYEQYF. The CDR3 DNA is TGTGCCCTATCCCCGGGCGGGGGGTTAACCTACGAGCAGTACTTC.

The chain employs TRBV5-1 and TRBJ2-1; TRBD2 matches 11 bases. From germline, CDR1 is SGHRS and CDR2 YFSETQ. This CDR3 is 16 amino acids long. J gave up 5 bases and V 1 base, and 5 bases lay outside the gene matches. CDR3 residues: CASSLSGTSGHNEQFF. The CDR3 region has the DNA TGCGCCAGCAGCTTGTCCGGGACTAGCGGTCACAATGAGCAGTTCTTC. Full variable domain (missing parts from reference TRBV5-1 and TRBJ2-1): KAGVTQTPRYLIKTRGQQVTLSCSPISGHRSVSWYQQTPGQGLQFLFEYFSETQRNKGNFPGRFSGRQFSNSRSEMNVSTLELGDSALYLCASSLSGTSGHNEQFFGPGTRLTVL.

On this clone itself: The sample carries other DNA sequences with the same CDR3. The CDR3 bases are TGTGCCAGCAGTTTATTGGCCAACTATGGCTACACCTTC. Protein product: CASSLLANYGYTF. J is TRBJ1-2 and V is TRBV12-3 or TRBV12-4, with unresolved D. The V gene lost 2 bases and the J gene lost 2 bases, with 6 bases spanning the gap. The CDR3 length is 13 residues.

The genes are TRBV11-2 and TRBJ1-2; tentative D call: TRBD1 (5 bases). The length of the CDR3 is 11 residues. Germline V CDR1 and CDR2: SGHAT, FQNNGV. Trimming took off 4 bases at V and 10 bases at J, with 10 bases between the two ends. CDR3 sequence reads: CASSSTVTYTF. The CDR3 coding sequence is TGTGCCAGCAGCTCGACAGTCACCTACACCTTC.

The V and J genes are TRBV7-9 and TRBJ2-7; no reliable D call. Germline V gene sequence: CDR1 SEHNR, CDR2 FQNEAQ (reference sequence). The germline V and J ends were trimmed by 2 bases and 6 bases, with 14 bases remaining between them. CDR3 size: 14 residues. The CDR3 reads CASSLNYLVVEQYF. The DNA of the CDR3 is TGTGCCAGCAGCTTAAATTATCTGGTAGTCGAGCAGTACTTC.

A single count supports this clone. The chain carries TRBV7-9 and TRBJ2-5; 9 bases map to TRBD2. Germline V lookup: CDR1 SEHNR, CDR2 FQNEAQ (reference sequence). There are 14 residues in the CDR3. The junction had 0 bases not matched to a gene; V was cut back by 3 bases and J by 1 base. Written as DNA, the CDR3 is TGTGCCAGCAGCTTTAGCGGGGGCCAAGAGACCCAGTACTTC. Its protein is CASSFSGGQETQYF.

This sequence joins TRBV11-3 and TRBJ2-2; 9 positions match TRBD1. Trimming removed 4 bases from V and 1 base from J; junction bases left unmatched: 7. The germline V gene has CDR1 SGHNT and CDR2 YENEEA. CDR3 length equals 17 residues. The CDR3 nucleotides are TGTGCCAGCAGCTCCCCCGGGACAGGGAAGAACACCGGGGAGCTGTTTTTT. It encodes CASSSPGTGKNTGELFF.

The rearrangement links TRBV3-1 (or the pseudogene TRBV3-2) to TRBJ2-5, with D perhaps TRBD1 (5 bases). Germline V gene lookup returns CDR1 LGHDT and CDR2 YNNKEL (reference sequence). CDR3 length: 13 residues. Trimming removed 7 bases from V and 3 bases from J, with 12 bases in between. The CDR3 is CASKWAGKETQYF. CDR3 DNA: TGTGCCAGCAAATGGGCAGGGAAAGAGACCCAGTACTTC.

This sequence joins TRBV10-3 and TRBJ1-3; 7 bases are shared with TRBD1. Germline V gene sequence: CDR1 ENHRY, CDR2 SYGVKD. This CDR3 has 14 amino acids. Trimming cost V 6 bases and J 2 bases; bases outside gene matches: 4. The CDR3 nucleotides read TGTGCCATCAGGACAACAGGGGCTGGAAACACCATATATTTT. Its protein is CAIRTTGAGNTIYF.